The entry below gives a single T cell receptor beta chain sequence along with its context. CDR1 is SGHNT, CDR2 YYREEE, per germline (reference sequence). The CDR3 is 19 residues long. Trimming at V came to 3 bases and at J to 1 base, leaving 14 bases not matched to a gene. This sample was included in a study of blood T cell repertoires in COVID-19. About the study: Whether acute or convalescent, the COVID-19 samples came from the United States, Italy and Spain. PBMCs, B-cell-depleted T cells, or T cells provided the cDNA or gDNA that made up the material.

In the authors' methods: Scientists estimated how many nucleated cells there were by amplifying reference gene primers. Here immunoSEQ multiplex PCR was the method, and the copy in TCRdb shows in-frame clones only, minus some. The V and J calls and clone size were taken over from that table, and D and trimming were inferred from the DNA. Here the sample spans roughly 200,000 clones, around 89% being singletons. This sequence was found in a man aged 45 to 65 with acute or convalescent COVID-19. The gene calls are TRBV5-4 and TRBJ1-5, with 9 nucleotides matching TRBD1. Sequenced: peripheral blood. This CDR3 reads CASSYTGQGGWWSNQPQHF. The CDR3 region has the DNA TGTGCCAGCAGCTACACGGGACAGGGTGGGTGGTGGAGCAATCAGCCCCAGCATTTT. Supplemented by reference TRBV5-4 and TRBJ1-5, the full variable domain reads ETGVTQSPTHLIKTRGQQVTLRCSSQSGHNTVSWYQQALGQGPQFIFQYYREEENGRGNFPPRFSGLQFPNYSSELNVNALELDDSALYLCASSYTGQGGWWSNQPQHFGDGTRLSIL.